A single sample gave rise to the 13 T cell receptor beta chains below, sequenced in a study of T cell responses to AZD1222 COVID-19 vaccine. The repertoire was sequenced with immunoSEQ multiplex PCR; TCRdb's copy has only in-frame clones and lacks some. Of 40,000 to 45,000 clones in the sample, over 60% were seen once. The sample in question was peripheral blood, obtained on day 0 of AZD1222 vaccination. Receptors were obtained from an adult in good health.

The CDR3 spells CASSQNSGANVLTF. The CDR3 bases are TGTGCCAGCAGCCAAAACTCTGGGGCCAACGTCCTGACTTTC. This sequence joins TRBV3-1 (or the pseudogene TRBV3-2) and TRBJ2-6; D is unresolved. The CDR3 sequence is 14 residues long. The V end lost 2 bases, the J end lost 0 bases, and 2 bases lay between the germline ends. The V gene's germline CDR1 is LGHDT and CDR2 YNNKEL (reference sequence).

V gene TRBV30 combines with J gene TRBJ2-2; TRBD1 is a possible D gene (8 bases). With 4 bases removed from V and 1 base from J, the gap between germline ends came to 19 bases. The germline V gene encodes CDR1 GTSNPN and CDR2 SVGIG (reference sequence). This CDR3 has 17 residues. CDR3 residues: CAWIPWGGTGNTGELFF. The DNA of the CDR3 is TGTGCCTGGATTCCCTGGGGGGGGACAGGGAACACCGGGGAGCTGTTTTTT. Full variable domain (rest looked up from reference TRBV30 and TRBJ2-2): SQTIHQWPATLVQPVGSPLSLECTVEGTSNPNLYWYRQAAGRGLQLLFYSVGIGQISSEVPQNLSASRPQDRQFILSSKKLLLSDSGFYLCAWIPWGGTGNTGELFFGEGSRLTVL.

This rearrangement joins TRBV7-8 to TRBJ1-1; a weak D match, TRBD1 (5 bases). CDR3 length equals 14 residues. The germline V gene encodes CDR1 SGHVS and CDR2 FQNEAQ. Trimming took 6 bases from V and 1 from J, leaving 12 bases between them. DNA for the CDR3: TGTGCCAGCAGTTCGACAGAGGCGAACACTGAAGCTTTCTTT. Its translation is CASSSTEANTEAFF.

The V and J genes are TRBV3-1 (or the pseudogene TRBV3-2) and TRBJ1-3, with D perhaps TRBD1 (5 bases). Trimming took off 2 bases at V and 4 bases at J, with 18 bases between the two ends. CDR1 is LGHDT and CDR2 is YNNKEL in the germline V gene (reference sequence). The CDR3 has 17 residues. CDR3 loop: CASSQTGGDLGGNTIYF. The CDR3 region has the DNA TGTGCCAGCAGCCAAACGGGAGGGGATCTAGGGGGAAACACCATATATTTT.

The J gene is TRBJ2-3, the V gene TRBV6-5; 9 bases line up with TRBD2. Unmatched junction bases numbered 3, after V lost 7 bases and J lost 1 base. CDR1 and CDR2 (germline): MNHEY, SVGAGI. This CDR3 has 14 residues. The CDR3 reads CASTSSGGTDTQYF. CDR3 in DNA: TGTGCCAGCACCTCTAGCGGGGGCACAGATACGCAGTATTTT.

The chain recombines TRBV5-1 with TRBJ2-5; D is perhaps TRBD1 or TRBD2 (6 bases each). Germline-derived CDR1 and CDR2 are SGHRS and YFSETQ. The CDR3 sequence is 17 residues long. V lost 0 bases to trimming and J lost 2 bases, with 17 bases between them. The CDR3 nucleotides are TGCGCCAGCAGCTTGGCCTTAGGAGGGGGGTTACAAGAGACCCAGTACTTC. This translates into CASSLALGGGLQETQYF.

V usage is TRBV6-5 and J usage is TRBJ2-1; 11 nucleotides align to TRBD2. Per germline, CDR1 MNHEY and CDR2 SVGAGI. J gave up 0 bases and V 4 bases, and 2 bases lay outside the gene matches. The CDR3 totals 16 residues. CDR3 in amino acids: CASSLLAGGSYNEQFF. CDR3 nucleotide sequence: TGTGCCAGCAGTTTGCTAGCGGGGGGCTCCTACAATGAGCAGTTCTTC.

The chain joins TRBV28 to TRBJ1-2; 8 positions match TRBD1. Trimming at V came to 3 bases and at J to 4 bases, leaving 1 base not matched to a gene. The CDR3 length is 13 residues. Germline V gene lookup returns CDR1 MDHEN and CDR2 SYDVKM. The DNA of the CDR3 is TGTGCCAGCAGTTTCGGACAGGGCTATGGCTACACCTTC. This translates into CASSFGQGYGYTF.

The rearrangement links TRBV19 to TRBJ2-7; possibly TRBD1 or TRBD2 for D (6 bases each). The CDR3 has 14 amino acids. The V gene lost 3 bases and the J gene lost 2 bases, with 11 bases spanning the gap. The germline V gene has CDR1 LNHDA and CDR2 SQIVND (reference sequence). Here the CDR3 reads CASSIRGGTYEQYF. For the CDR3, the DNA is TGTGCCAGTAGTATCCGAGGGGGGACCTACGAGCAGTACTTC.

This clone came up a few times. The chain employs TRBV19 and TRBJ2-7; maybe TRBD2 (6 bases). V shed 1 base and J shed 3 bases, with 10 bases lying between them. This CDR3 comprises 14 residues. Germline assignment: CDR1 LNHDA and CDR2 SQIVND (reference sequence). Here the CDR3 DNA reads TGTGCCAGTAGTATAGCGGGACTGTACTACGAGCAGTACTTC. Translating it yields CASSIAGLYYEQYF.

This chain uses TRBV20-1 with TRBJ1-2; D gene unclear. The CDR3 extends over 11 amino acids. The germline CDR1 and CDR2 sequences are DFQATT and SNEGSKA (reference sequence). Trimming stripped 7 bases from V and 2 bases from J, with 8 bases between. CDR3 amino acids: CSVGQNYGYTF. The CDR3 DNA reads as TGCAGTGTAGGTCAGAACTATGGCTACACCTTC.

In this sample, this clone turned up once. CDR3 residues: CASSLGGPSTDTQYF. Written as DNA, the CDR3 is TGTGCCAGCAGCTTAGGCGGGCCGAGCACAGATACGCAGTATTTT. This chain links TRBV11-1 with TRBJ2-3, with D perhaps TRBD2 (5 bases). The ends were cut back, 1 base at V and 0 bases at J, with 8 bases in the middle. Germline-derived CDR1 and CDR2 are SGHAT and FQDESV (reference sequence). The CDR3 sequence is 15 residues long.

This sequence joins TRBV30 and TRBJ2-1; D may be TRBD1 or TRBD2 (6 bases each). The CDR3 runs to 12 residues. The V end lost 0 bases, the J end lost 8 bases, and 8 bases lay between the germline ends. The germline V gene has CDR1 GTSNPN and CDR2 SVGIG (reference sequence). CDR3 nucleotide sequence: TGTGCCTGGAGTGTGGGGGGCTATGAGCAGTTCTTC. It codes for CAWSVGGYEQFF.